This entry lists 12 T cell receptor beta chains sequenced from one sample in a study of blood T cells in healthy people across ages. Primers used in a second PCR of roughly 6 to 11 cycles were a sample-barcoded 5' primer and a J-beta primer mix. TCRdb used MiXCR to reprocess the 5' RACE reads, holding one entry per CDR3 protein. The repertoire includes about 640,000 distinct CDR3 sequences, approximately 30% of them detected once, and around 16% sits in the top ten. Sequencing input: blood. Every receptor here comes from a woman aged 80 or over in good health.

This clonotype was counted many times. The genes are TRBV7-2 and TRBJ2-1; possibly TRBD1 for D (6 bases). Trimming removed 2 bases at V and 7 bases at J, with 12 bases between. The germline V gene has CDR1 SGHTA and CDR2 FQGNSA. This CDR3 has 14 residues. CDR3 bases: TGTGCCAGCAGCTTAAGTCCAGGGGTGAATGAGCAGTTCTTC. The encoded protein is CASSLSPGVNEQFF.

This clonotype was seen repeatedly, ten times or more. This may be a read error, as it is one base from a much larger clone. This chain connects TRBV20-1 to TRBJ2-7, with D possibly TRBD1 on 6 matching bases. Germline-derived CDR1 and CDR2 are DFQATT and SNEGSKA (reference sequence). The CDR3 spans 11 residues. The ends were cut back, 6 bases at V and 3 bases at J, with 9 bases in the middle. In nucleotides, the CDR3 is TGCAGTGCCATGACAGGCTACGAGCAGTACTTC. Translation gives CSAMTGYEQYF.

Of note for this clonotype: A much larger clone is a single base away; this may be a read error. This sequence joins TRBV12-3 or TRBV12-4 and TRBJ1-2; TRBD1 matches 7 bases. With V trimmed by 8 bases and J by 3 bases, 15 bases remained unmatched. The CDR3 has 16 amino acids. CDR3 amino acids: CASGQSGTVLDYGYTF. The CDR3 bases are TGTGCCAGCGGACAAAGTGGGACAGTCCTCGACTATGGCTACACCTTC.

In the case of this clonotype: This may come from a read error, since a much larger clone is one base off. The V gene is TRBV10-3, the J gene TRBJ1-2; D is ambiguous. The CDR3 extends over 12 amino acids. The germline V gene encodes CDR1 ENHRY and CDR2 SYGVKD. This CDR3 reads CAVSESGTGYTF. In DNA form, the CDR3 reads TGTGCCGTCAGTGAGTCGGGTACTGGCTACACCTTC.

This clonotype was seen a handful of times. The germline gene is not matched at one end of the junction; a read error may be the cause. The chain joins TRBV13 to TRBJ2-1; 7 bases map to TRBD1. The CDR3 extends over 13 amino acids. CDR1 and CDR2 (germline): PRHDT, FYEKMQ (reference sequence). The CDR3 is CASSNDREETQFF. Written as DNA, the CDR3 is TGTGCCAGCAGCAATGACAGGGAAGAGACCCAGTTCTTT.

With regard to this clonotype: This clone may be a read error of a much larger clone one base away. V usage is TRBV7-2 and J usage is TRBJ2-1; D is perhaps TRBD2 (6 bases). Trimming shortened V by 6 bases and J by 8 bases, and 14 bases separated the two germline ends. The CDR3 has 13 amino acids. In germline, CDR1 is SGHTA, CDR2 FQGNSA. As DNA, the CDR3 is TGTGCCAGCAGGCGCGCTAGCGCCTATGAGCAGTTCTTC. This encodes CASRRASAYEQFF. Full variable domain (missing parts from reference TRBV7-2 and TRBJ2-1): GAGVSQSPSNKVTEKGKDVELRCDPISGHTALYWYRQSLGQGLEFLIYFQGNSAPDKSGLPSDRFSAERTGGSVSTLTIQRTQQEDSAVYLCASRRASAYEQFFGPGTRLTVL.

This clonotype was recorded a few times. Given a much more abundant clone one base away, this may be a read error. V usage is TRBV5-1 and J usage is TRBJ2-5; D is perhaps TRBD2 (6 bases). The germline V gene encodes CDR1 SGHRS and CDR2 YFSETQ. The CDR3 is 13 amino acids. The CDR3 region has the DNA TGCGCCGGCAGTTACGGGACTCAAGAGACCCAGTACTTC. It specifies CAGSYGTQETQYF.

The gene calls are TRBV29-1 and TRBJ2-3; D remains ambiguous. The CDR3 is 11 amino acids. V dropped 6 bases and J dropped 2 bases, with 6 bases sitting between them. CDR1 is SQVTM and CDR2 is ANQGSEA in the germline V gene. CDR3 loop: CSVEITDTQYF. The CDR3 coding sequence is TGCAGCGTAGAAATCACAGATACGCAGTATTTT.

The sample holds many counts of this clonotype. The V gene is TRBV5-5, the J gene TRBJ2-3, with 9 bases identical to TRBD1. The CDR3 length is 16 residues. Germline values: CDR1 SGHKS, CDR2 YYEKEE (reference sequence). The V and J ends lost 2 bases and 4 bases, in that order; junction bases with no gene match: 8. The CDR3 DNA reads as TGTGCCAGCAGCTTACGGACAGGGGTCGTTTCAGATACGCAGTATTTT. As protein: CASSLRTGVVSDTQYF. The full variable domain, in which reference TRBV5-5 and TRBJ2-3 provide the parts outside the CDR3, is DAGVTQSPTHLIKTRGQQVTLRCSPISGHKSVSWYQQVLGQGPQFIFQYYEKEERGRGNFPDRFSARQFPNYSSELNVNALLLGDSALYLCASSLRTGVVSDTQYFGPGTRLTVL.

This clonotype was seen a few times. The chain employs TRBV2 and TRBJ2-7; TRBD2 is a possible D gene (5 bases). The V gene lost 3 bases and the J gene lost 3 bases, with 9 bases spanning the gap. Looked up from germline, CDR1 is SNHLY and CDR2 is FYNNEI. This CDR3 comprises 13 residues. The CDR3 spells CASSDRRVYEQYF. DNA for the CDR3: TGTGCCAGCAGTGACAGGCGGGTCTACGAGCAGTACTTC.

This chain links TRBV5-1 with TRBJ2-5, with TRBD2 matching over 7 bases. Germline V gene data show CDR1 as SGHRS and CDR2 as YFSETQ. The CDR3 has 16 residues. J gave up 5 bases and V 3 bases, and 13 bases lay outside the gene matches. The CDR3 nucleotides are TGCGCCAGCAGCTGGGGGGGACTGGGGCCCCGGGAGACCCAGTACTTC. It translates to CASSWGGLGPRETQYF.

The sample holds many counts of this clonotype. The chain is built from TRBV7-2 and TRBJ1-6; D is unclear. The V end lost 2 bases, the J end lost 0 bases, and 14 bases lay between the germline ends. The CDR3 covers 18 residues. In germline, CDR1 is SGHTA, CDR2 FQGNSA. CDR3 protein: CASSLHGEGSSYNSPLHF. The CDR3 DNA reads TGTGCCAGCAGCTTACATGGGGAAGGGAGCTCCTATAATTCACCCCTCCACTTT.